The entry that follows covers one T cell receptor (beta chain) sequence. Amplified regions were TCR beta CDR3 sequences from RNA transcripts. The TCR CDR3 was amplified in a first-round RT-PCR using the HTBI primer set. TCRdb re-called the multiplex PCR reads with MiXCR, one entry per CDR3 protein. The sample has about 560,000 distinct CDR3 sequences, over 15% seen once. This sample was taken from a study of T cells in Graves' hyperthyroidism and ophthalmopathy. Trimming cost V 5 bases and J 12 bases, with 14 bases left between them. The CDR3 runs to 12 residues. Germline CDR1 reads SGHTA; CDR2 reads FQGNSA.

The sample consisted of blood. The source of this sequence is a woman in her late teens or twenties with Graves' hyperthyroidism. The chain employs TRBV7-2 and TRBJ2-1; weak D call: TRBD2 (6 bases). CDR3 bases: TGTGCCAGCAGCAGGGACTGGCGGGGGCAGTTCTTC. Translating gives CASSRDWRGQFF.